Listed below are T cell receptor beta chains from one sample, sequenced in a study of T cell responses to AZD1222 COVID-19 vaccine. Sequencing used immunoSEQ multiplex PCR; TCRdb keeps in-frame clones, though not all of them. The sample shows around 200,000 clones, 94% of them seen only once. The starting material was peripheral blood, obtained 28 days after the second AZD1222 dose. The origin of the receptors is an adult who received the AZD1222 COVID-19 vaccine. Each CDR3 is given with its conserved first and last residue. A D gene is named only where the DNA matches it firmly. Expanded clones are given a class, and other clones once, few, many or no size at all.

abundance,d_gene,j_gene,v_gene,len,CDR3nt,CDR3aa
.,.,TRBJ1-4,TRBV19,15,TGTGCCAGTAGTATCGGGCAGAGTTGGAATGAAAAACTGTTTTTT,CASSIGQSWNEKLFF
.,.,TRBJ2-2,TRBV9,17,TGTGCCAGCAGCGTACGAGCCGGGACACGAAACACCGGGGAGCTGTTTTTT,CASSVRAGTRNTGELFF
.,.,TRBJ2-1,TRBV19,15,TGTGCCAGTAGTATTTATACAGACTCCTACAATGAGCAGTTCTTC,CASSIYTDSYNEQFF
.,.,TRBJ1-6,TRBV28,15,TGTGCCAGCAGACCTCCCGGGGGGCAAGATTCACCCCTCCACTTT,CASRPPGGQDSPLHF
.,.,TRBJ2-5,TRBV4-1,13,TGCGCCAGCAGCCAAGAGGGTGGCGAGACCCAGTACTTC,CASSQEGGETQYF
.,.,TRBJ1-2,TRBV5-6,13,TGTGCCAGCAGCTTCTCCAGCGACGATGGCTACACCTTC,CASSFSSDDGYTF
.,.,TRBJ2-6,TRBV10-3,15,TGTGCCATCAGTGAGGGTTCCTCTGGGGCCAACGTCCTGACTTTC,CAISEGSSGANVLTF
.,.,TRBJ1-4,TRBV7-2,14,TGTGCCAGCAGCTCCAGGGGATCTAATGAAAAACTGTTTTTT,CASSSRGSNEKLFF
.,.,TRBJ2-7,TRBV5-5,11,TGTGCCAGCAGCTTGGTTTACGAGCAGTACTTC,CASSLVYEQYF
.,.,TRBJ2-7,TRBV18,13,TGTGCCAGCTCACCAGGGCTCTCCTACGAGCAGTACTTC,CASSPGLSYEQYF
.,.,TRBJ1-6,TRBV27,15,TGTGCCAGCAAGCAGGGAAGCTCCTATAATTCACCCCTCCACTTT,CASKQGSSYNSPLHF
.,.,TRBJ1-1,TRBV28,13,TGTGCCAGCAGTTTTGAGATGAACACTGAAGCTTTCTTT,CASSFEMNTEAFF
.,TRBD1,TRBJ1-2,TRBV4-3,17,TGCGCCAGCAGCCGCCACGGACAGGGAGGTGGCGGCTATGGCTACACCTTC,CASSRHGQGGGGYGYTF
.,.,TRBJ2-3,TRBV4-3,16,TGCGCCAGCAGCCAAGGCCCAGGCCGCGGGGCAGATACGCAGTATTTT,CASSQGPGRGADTQYF
.,.,TRBJ1-5,TRBV6-5,15,TGTGCCAGCAGCGACACAACAGGCCGCAATCAGCCCCAGCATTTT,CASSDTTGRNQPQHF
.,TRBD1,TRBJ1-2,TRBV11-2,17,TGTGCCAGCAGAAAACTTGGACAGGGGAAACCCAACTATGGCTACACCTTC,CASRKLGQGKPNYGYTF
.,TRBD1,TRBJ2-7,TRBV11-2,14,TGTGCCAGCAGCCCGACAGGGAGAAGCTACGAGCAGTACTTC,CASSPTGRSYEQYF
once,.,TRBJ1-4,TRBV29-1,11,TGCAGCGTGGGGAATGGAGAAAAACTGTTTTTT,CSVGNGEKLFF
.,.,TRBJ1-5,TRBV7-9,14,TGTGCCAGCAGCCTAGACAGCAGCAATCAGCCCCAGCATTTT,CASSLDSSNQPQHF
.,.,TRBJ2-7,TRBV28,14,TGTGCCAGCAGTTTTGGCGGGCTAACCTACGAGCAGTACTTC,CASSFGGLTYEQYF
.,.,TRBJ2-6,TRBV11-2,14,TGTGCCAGCAGCCCACAACAGGGAGTCAACGTCCTGACTTTC,CASSPQQGVNVLTF
once,TRBD1,TRBJ2-1,TRBV5-3,16,TGTGCCAGAAGCTTGGAACAGGGGGCAAAATACAATGAGCAGTTCTTC,CARSLEQGAKYNEQFF
.,.,TRBJ1-1,TRBV7-9,16,TGTGCCAGCAGCTTAGGTGGGCCGGGGTTGAACACTGAAGCTTTCTTT,CASSLGGPGLNTEAFF
.,.,TRBJ2-3,TRBV4-1,14,TGCGCCAGCAGCCAAATTCACGGGACAGATACGCAGTATTTT,CASSQIHGTDTQYF
.,.,TRBJ1-2,TRBV6-6,16,TGTGCCAGCAGTCCCTCGGCGGGGGCGGTAATCTATGGCTACACCTTC,CASSPSAGAVIYGYTF
.,TRBD2,TRBJ2-7,TRBV3-1/TRBV3-2,15,TGTGCCAGCAGCCAGAAGGGACTAGCGGGAGAGGAGCAGTACTTC,CASSQKGLAGEEQYF
.,.,TRBJ2-5,TRBV11-2,14,TGTGCCAGCAGCTTAAGACTGGACCAAGAGACCCAGTACTTC,CASSLRLDQETQYF
.,TRBD1,TRBJ2-1,TRBV30,17,TGTGCCTGGGGGATTCGAGGGGGCCCCTTATCCTACAATGAGCAGTTCTTC,CAWGIRGGPLSYNEQFF
.,TRBD1,TRBJ2-1,TRBV25-1,17,TGTGCCAGCAGTGAGCCGCGGACAGGGGACATCTACAATGAGCAGTTCTTC,CASSEPRTGDIYNEQFF
.,TRBD2,TRBJ2-2,TRBV4-1,20,TGCGCCAGCAGCCAAGCCGCGCACGGACTAGCGGGGGGGCCAACCGGGGAGCTGTTTTTT,CASSQAAHGLAGGPTGELFF
.,.,TRBJ2-1,TRBV27,13,TGTGCCAGCAGTTTAACCGGGGACAATGAGCAGTTCTTC,CASSLTGDNEQFF
.,TRBD2,TRBJ2-1,TRBV18,16,TGTGCCAGCTCACCACCGGGACTAGCGACGGTCCATGAGCAGTTCTTC,CASSPPGLATVHEQFF
.,TRBD1,TRBJ2-2,TRBV3-1/TRBV3-2,16,TGTGCCAGCAGCCAAAGGGGGCTTATGAACACCGGGGAGCTGTTTTTT,CASSQRGLMNTGELFF
.,.,TRBJ2-5,TRBV11-2,17,TGTGCCAGCAGCTTGGGGGGCTTCGGGGCGGTCCAAGAGACCCAGTACTTC,CASSLGGFGAVQETQYF
once,TRBD2,TRBJ2-2,TRBV3-1/TRBV3-2,17,TGTGCCAGCAGCCAGATGAGCGGGAGCCCGAACACCGGGGAGCTGTTTTTT,CASSQMSGSPNTGELFF
.,.,TRBJ1-5,TRBV23-1,18,TGCGCCAGCAGTCAATTATCCCGACAGGTCGTACTCAATCAGCCCCAGCATTTT,CASSQLSRQVVLNQPQHF
.,.,TRBJ2-3,TRBV19,14,TGTGCCAGTTCCTCCAGGCGGGGCACAGATACGCAGTATTTT,CASSSRRGTDTQYF
.,TRBD1,TRBJ1-2,TRBV10-3,15,TGTGCCATCACCGAGGGACAGGCTCTAAACTATGGCTACACCTTC,CAITEGQALNYGYTF
.,.,TRBJ2-5,TRBV12-5,16,TGTGCTAGTTCAGGGCAGGGTCGAGGAGCCAGGGAGACCCAGTACTTC,CASSGQGRGARETQYF
.,TRBD1,TRBJ2-5,TRBV2,15,TGTGCCAGCGTGAGGGACAGGGAGATCCAAGAGACCCAGTACTTC,CASVRDREIQETQYF
.,.,TRBJ2-1,TRBV11-3,14,TGTGCCAGCAGCTTAGAAGGCGCGAACAATGAGCAGTTCTTC,CASSLEGANNEQFF
.,.,TRBJ1-1,TRBV19,13,TGTGCCAGTAGTATTAGTAGGGACACTGAAGCTTTCTTT,CASSISRDTEAFF
.,.,TRBJ1-6,TRBV28,15,TGTGCCAGCAGTTTACGGCGATACCTAGTTTCACCCCTCCACTTT,CASSLRRYLVSPLHF
.,.,TRBJ2-2,TRBV15,15,TGTGCCACCAGCAGAGCAGACACAGACACCGGGGAGCTGTTTTTT,CATSRADTDTGELFF
.,.,TRBJ1-2,TRBV4-3,13,TGCGCCAGCAGCCAAGGACAGCACTATGGCTACACCTTC,CASSQGQHYGYTF
.,.,TRBJ1-1,TRBV29-1,15,TGCAGCGTTGGCGGACGGCTGTCGATGAACACTGAAGCTTTCTTT,CSVGGRLSMNTEAFF
.,.,TRBJ1-5,TRBV6-5,15,TGTGCCAGTTTTGCGGACAGATCGGCGGGCCAGCCCCAGCATTTT,CASFADRSAGQPQHF
.,TRBD1,TRBJ2-3,TRBV2,13,TGTGCCACCCACAGGGGTGGCACAGATACGCAGTATTTT,CATHRGGTDTQYF
once,.,TRBJ1-1,TRBV3-1/TRBV3-2,21,TGTGCCAGCAGCCAAGATAATTTATGGCCGAATGGTCGGGGGGCGGCCCTTGAAGCTTTCTTT,CASSQDNLWPNGRGAALEAFF